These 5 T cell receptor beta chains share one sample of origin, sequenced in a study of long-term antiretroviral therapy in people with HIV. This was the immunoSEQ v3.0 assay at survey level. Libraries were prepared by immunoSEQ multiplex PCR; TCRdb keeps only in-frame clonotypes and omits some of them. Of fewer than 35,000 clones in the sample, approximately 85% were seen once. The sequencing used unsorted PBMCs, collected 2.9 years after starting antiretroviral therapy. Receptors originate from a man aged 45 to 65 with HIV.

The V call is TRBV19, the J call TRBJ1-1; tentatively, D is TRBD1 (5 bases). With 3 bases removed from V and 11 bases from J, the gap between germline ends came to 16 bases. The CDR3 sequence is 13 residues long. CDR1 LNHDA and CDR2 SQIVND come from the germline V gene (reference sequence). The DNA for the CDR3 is TGTGCCAGTAGTATTCGGGACGCCGAGAAGGCTTTCTTT. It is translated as CASSIRDAEKAFF.

This CDR3 is CASSLALGGQGYSPLHF. The DNA of the CDR3 is TGTGCCAGCAGCTTAGCCCTCGGGGGACAGGGTTATTCACCCCTCCACTTT. V usage is TRBV7-2 and J usage is TRBJ1-6; TRBD1 aligns across 9 bases. The J segment lost 8 bases and the V segment lost 0 bases, leaving 8 bases of the junction unmatched. CDR1 is SGHTA, CDR2 FQGNSA, per germline. The CDR3 extends over 17 amino acids.

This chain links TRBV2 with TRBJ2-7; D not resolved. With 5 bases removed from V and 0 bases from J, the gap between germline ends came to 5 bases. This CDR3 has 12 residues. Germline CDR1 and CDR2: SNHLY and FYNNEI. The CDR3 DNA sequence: TGTGCCAGCAGTCTTAGCTCCTACGAGCAGTACTTC. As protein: CASSLSSYEQYF.

The CDR3 loop is CSARDMEKLFF. The CDR3, as DNA: TGCAGTGCTAGAGATATGGAAAAACTGTTTTTT. The V and J genes are TRBV20-1 and TRBJ1-4; D ambiguous. V was cut by 0 bases and J by 8 bases, with 4 bases left in between. The CDR3 loop spans 11 amino acids. Germline CDR1 is DFQATT and CDR2 is SNEGSKA (reference sequence).

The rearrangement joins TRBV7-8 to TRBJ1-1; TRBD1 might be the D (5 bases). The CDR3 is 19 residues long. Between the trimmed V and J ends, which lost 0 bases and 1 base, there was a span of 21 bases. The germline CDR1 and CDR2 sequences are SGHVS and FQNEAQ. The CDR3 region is CASSLAPWVPAGANTEAFF. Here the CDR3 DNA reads TGTGCCAGCAGCTTAGCCCCTTGGGTGCCTGCTGGGGCGAACACTGAAGCTTTCTTT. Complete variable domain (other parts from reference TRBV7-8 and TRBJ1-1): GAGVSQSPRYKVAKRGQDVALRCDPISGHVSLFWYQQALGQGPEFLTYFQNEAQLDKSGLPSDRFFAERPEGSVSTLKIQRTQQEDSAVYLCASSLAPWVPAGANTEAFFGQGTRLTVV.